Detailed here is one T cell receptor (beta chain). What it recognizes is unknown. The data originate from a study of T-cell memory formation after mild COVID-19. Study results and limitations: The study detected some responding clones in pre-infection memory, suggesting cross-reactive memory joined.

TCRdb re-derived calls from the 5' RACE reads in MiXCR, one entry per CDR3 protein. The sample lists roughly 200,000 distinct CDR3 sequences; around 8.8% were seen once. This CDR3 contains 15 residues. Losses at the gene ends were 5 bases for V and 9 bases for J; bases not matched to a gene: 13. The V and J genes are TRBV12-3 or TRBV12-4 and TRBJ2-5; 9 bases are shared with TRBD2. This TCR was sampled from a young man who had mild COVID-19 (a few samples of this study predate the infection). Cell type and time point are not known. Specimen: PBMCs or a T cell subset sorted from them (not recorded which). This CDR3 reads CASSRGSGGTGPQYF. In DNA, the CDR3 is TGTGCCAGCAGTAGGGGTAGCGGGGGAACGGGTCCCCAGTACTTC.